The 19 T cell receptor beta chains presented below share a single source sample, sequenced in a study of cytomegalovirus exposure and HLA in healthy donors. The PCR contained 60 Vbeta and 13 Jbeta primers. Some clones are missing from TCRdb's copy, which holds only in-frame ones; the method was immunoSEQ multiplex PCR. The table lists roughly 99,000 clones, 75% to 80% of them singletons. What was sequenced was PBMCs. These receptors originate from a woman between 40 and 50 years old in good health and CMV-seronegative.

This clone has more than one count but fewer than ten. The CDR3 sequence is CASSQGTGGYSPEAFF. The CDR3 DNA sequence: TGCGCCAGCAGCCAAGGGACAGGGGGCTATTCTCCTGAAGCTTTCTTT. The V gene is TRBV5-1, the J gene TRBJ1-1, with 12 bases fitting TRBD1. In germline, CDR1 is SGHRS, CDR2 YFSETQ. The CDR3 has 16 amino acids. The V and J ends lost 4 bases and 6 bases, in that order; junction bases with no gene match: 10.

V is TRBV11-1 and J is TRBJ1-2, with TRBD1 identical over 8 bases. CDR1 and CDR2 (germline): SGHAT, FQDESV (reference sequence). Trimming cost V 4 bases and J 3 bases; bases outside gene matches: 4. The CDR3 is made up of 14 amino acids. In DNA, the CDR3 is TGTGCCAGCAGCTCGACAGGGGCTGACTATGGCTACACCTTC. This sequence encodes CASSSTGADYGYTF.

In regard to this clone: Relative to the germline gene, one junction end is altered; a read error may explain this. The chain joins TRBV25-1 to TRBJ1-5; TRBD1 matches 7 bases. The CDR3 totals 15 residues. Germline lookup yields CDR1 MGHDK and CDR2 SYGVNS. The DNA of the CDR3 is TGTGCCAGCAGCCCCCCGGGTACAGGGGAGCAGCCCCAGAATTTT. Its translation: CASSPPGTGEQPQNF.

This chain uses TRBV19 with TRBJ1-2, with D possibly TRBD1 on 5 matching bases. The V and J ends lost 6 bases and 5 bases respectively, with 13 bases between them. Germline CDR1 reads LNHDA; CDR2 reads SQIVND (reference sequence). CDR3 size: 13 residues. CDR3 bases: TGTGCCAGTAGGCCCAGGGATCTGTATGGCTACACCTTC. Its translation: CASRPRDLYGYTF.

This clone was recorded once. The J gene is TRBJ2-7, the V gene TRBV2, with D possibly matching TRBD2 (6 bases). CDR1 and CDR2 (germline): SNHLY, FYNNEI. V was cut by 0 bases and J by 3 bases, with 9 bases left in between. The CDR3 covers 14 residues. The CDR3 protein is CASSEARGSYEQYF. The DNA for the CDR3 is TGTGCCAGCAGTGAAGCGCGGGGAAGCTACGAGCAGTACTTC.

This clone came up a few times. V usage is TRBV5-1 and J usage is TRBJ2-1; D uncertain. The CDR3 runs to 15 residues. V lost 0 bases, J lost 4 bases, and 11 bases lay in between. Germline V gene sequence: CDR1 SGHRS, CDR2 YFSETQ. CDR3 protein: CASSLVTNQYNEQFF. CDR3 DNA sequence: TGCGCCAGCAGCTTGGTGACAAATCAGTACAATGAGCAGTTCTTC.

The chain joins TRBV15 to TRBJ2-7; D not resolved. Germline CDR1 and CDR2: LNHNV and YYDKDF (reference sequence). This CDR3 comprises 12 residues. V gave up 6 bases and J gave up 0 bases, with 6 bases separating them. CDR3 protein: CATSRSSYEQYF. The CDR3 DNA sequence: TGTGCCACCAGTCGCAGCTCCTACGAGCAGTACTTC.

This chain links TRBV9 with TRBJ2-2; tentatively, D is TRBD2 (5 bases). This CDR3 is built from 18 residues. Germline-derived CDR1 and CDR2 are SGDLS and YYNGEE. The V gene lost 2 bases and the J gene lost 0 bases, with 17 bases spanning the gap. This CDR3 reads CASSVDLPLGTNTGELFF. CDR3 DNA: TGTGCCAGCAGCGTGGATCTCCCACTAGGGACGAACACCGGGGAGCTGTTTTTT.

The chain combines TRBV5-4 with TRBJ1-3; D possibly corresponds to TRBD1 (6 bases). The germline V and J ends were trimmed by 4 bases and 3 bases, with 17 bases remaining between them. Germline V lookup: CDR1 SGHNT, CDR2 YYREEE (reference sequence). This CDR3 has 16 residues. The CDR3 loop reads CASSGGVGAYGNTIYF. The CDR3 nucleotides read TGTGCCAGCAGCGGTGGTGTGGGGGCTTATGGAAACACCATATATTTT.

The chain joins TRBV20-1 to TRBJ2-7, with a possible D match to TRBD1 (5 bases). CDR1 DFQATT and CDR2 SNEGSKA come from the germline V gene (reference sequence). The CDR3 is 10 amino acids. Trimming removed 4 bases from V and 4 bases from J, with 5 bases in between. The CDR3 loop reads CSATGYEQYF. The CDR3 DNA is TGCAGTGCTACAGGGTACGAGCAGTACTTC.

The chain is built from TRBV10-3 and TRBJ2-2; TRBD1 might be the D (6 bases). V was pared by 1 base and J by 6 bases, with 9 bases between. The CDR3 is 14 residues long. Germline assignment: CDR1 ENHRY and CDR2 SYGVKD. Here the CDR3 reads CAISELQGAGELFF. The CDR3, as DNA: TGTGCCATCAGTGAGTTACAGGGCGCCGGGGAGCTGTTTTTT.

The J gene is TRBJ2-3, the V gene TRBV5-4, with TRBD2 as a possible D gene (5 bases). Germline-derived CDR1 and CDR2 are SGHNT and YYREEE (reference sequence). CDR3 length: 13 amino acids. V was cut by 2 bases and J by 5 bases, with 9 bases left in between. As DNA, the CDR3 is TGTGCCAGCAGCTTCGGAGGCGGAGATACGCAGTATTTT. Translating gives CASSFGGGDTQYF.

V gene TRBV11-2 combines with J gene TRBJ1-2; 7 bases map to TRBD1. Germline CDR1 SGHAT, CDR2 FQNNGV. Trimming at V came to 5 bases and at J to 7 bases, leaving 4 bases not matched to a gene. The CDR3 has 12 residues. CDR3 in DNA: TGTGCCAGCAGCGACAGGGATGGTGGCTACACCTTC. It is translated as CASSDRDGGYTF. Full variable domain (remainder filled in from reference TRBV11-2 and TRBJ1-2): EAGVAQSPRYKIIEKRQSVAFWCNPISGHATLYWYQQILGQGPKLLIQFQNNGVVDDSQLPKDRFSAERLKGVDSTLKIQPAKLEDSAVYLCASSDRDGGYTFGSGTRLTVV.

The chain combines TRBV19 with TRBJ1-2, with D uncertain. This CDR3 has 15 amino acids. Germline values: CDR1 LNHDA, CDR2 SQIVND (reference sequence). V was pared by 0 bases and J by 2 bases, with 10 bases between. Here the CDR3 reads CASSIDLQKNYGYTF. CDR3 nucleotide sequence: TGTGCCAGTAGTATAGATCTACAGAAGAACTATGGCTACACCTTC.

As to this clone: An end of the junction differs from the germline gene, which may be a read error. The gene calls are TRBV6-5 and TRBJ1-5; D uncertain. CDR3 size: 12 residues. The germline V gene encodes CDR1 MNHEY and CDR2 SVGAGI. CDR3 protein: CVSSSPDQPQHF. The DNA of the CDR3 is TGTGTCAGCAGTTCCCCTGATCAGCCCCAGCATTTT.

This clone showed up just a few times. V is TRBV2 and J is TRBJ2-7; 10 bases align to TRBD1. Losses at the gene ends were 7 bases for V and 7 bases for J; bases not matched to a gene: 10. Germline-derived CDR1 and CDR2 are SNHLY and FYNNEI. CDR3 length: 14 amino acids. The CDR3 DNA reads as TGTGCCAGCAATACCGGGACAGGGGCGCGGGAGCAGTACTTC. Its translation: CASNTGTGAREQYF.

The rearrangement uses TRBV7-6 and TRBJ2-5; D may be TRBD2 (5 bases). This CDR3 is built from 13 residues. V lost 6 bases, J lost 2 bases, and 10 bases lay in between. The germline CDR1 and CDR2 sequences are SGHVS and FNYEAQ. The CDR3 DNA sequence: TGTGCCAGCAGTCGTAGAGGGCAAGAGACCCAGTACTTC. Protein product: CASSRRGQETQYF.

A single count supports this clone. The J gene is TRBJ1-4, the V gene TRBV29-1, with a tentative D call TRBD1 (5 bases). The V end lost 4 bases, the J end lost 2 bases, and 11 bases lay between the germline ends. The germline V gene encodes CDR1 SQVTM and CDR2 ANQGSEA. This CDR3 contains 14 residues. The CDR3 nucleotides read TGCAGCGTTGGGATACGGGGGACTAATGAAAAACTGTTTTTT. This sequence encodes CSVGIRGTNEKLFF.

This clone has just one count. The junction departs from the called germline gene at one end, perhaps through a read error. V is TRBV2 and J is TRBJ1-2; D uncertain. The CDR3 has 14 amino acids. Germline CDR1 reads SNHLY; CDR2 reads FYNNEI. This chain's CDR3 is CASSVSQTNYGYPF. CDR3 nucleotides: TGTGCCAGCAGTGTCAGTCAAACTAACTATGGCTACCCCTTC.